This is a list of T cell receptor beta chains from one sample in a study of PD-L1 blockade in urothelial cancer. Only in-frame clones appear in the TCRdb table, and some are missing; sequencing was by immunoSEQ multiplex PCR. This repertoire shows approximately 39,000 clones, approximately 86% found once; its top ten account for about 15%. The starting material was PBMCs, obtained around atezolizumab (anti-PD-L1) treatment. The receptors were sampled from an elderly man with urothelial cancer. The CDR3 runs from the conserved cysteine through the conserved F or W. A D gene is named only where the DNA matches it firmly. The size of a clone is reported for some rows only, either as once, few or many, or as a class for expanded clones.

d_call: -
j_call: TRBJ2-3
v_call: TRBV14
clone_size: -
cdr3_aa: CASSQSFYTQYF
cdr3_nt: TGTGCCAGCAGCCAATCATTTTATACGCAGTATTTT

d_call: -
j_call: TRBJ1-2
v_call: TRBV28
clone_size: -
cdr3_aa: CASSLSDSYGYTF
cdr3_nt: TGTGCCAGCAGTTTATCCGACAGCTATGGCTACACCTTC

d_call: -
j_call: TRBJ2-2
v_call: TRBV5-6
clone_size: -
cdr3_aa: CASSLEYRNTGELFF
cdr3_nt: TGTGCCAGCAGCTTGGAATACAGGAACACCGGGGAGCTGTTTTTT

d_call: -
j_call: TRBJ2-1
v_call: TRBV19
clone_size: -
cdr3_aa: CASSIASNPGSRSYNEQFF
cdr3_nt: TGTGCCAGTAGTATAGCTAGTAATCCCGGGTCCAGATCGTACAATGAGCAGTTCTTC

d_call: TRBD1
j_call: TRBJ2-1
v_call: TRBV6-1
clone_size: -
cdr3_aa: CASHHRGISYNEQFF
cdr3_nt: TGTGCCAGCCATCACAGGGGGATCTCCTACAATGAGCAGTTCTTC

d_call: -
j_call: TRBJ1-1
v_call: TRBV7-7
clone_size: -
cdr3_aa: CASSLFEDTEAFF
cdr3_nt: TGTGCCAGCAGCTTATTTGAGGACACTGAAGCTTTCTTT

d_call: TRBD2
j_call: TRBJ2-1
v_call: TRBV29-1
clone_size: -
cdr3_aa: CSVQTTAGLEQFF
cdr3_nt: TGCAGCGTTCAAACTACAGCGGGACTTGAGCAGTTCTTC

d_call: -
j_call: TRBJ1-3
v_call: TRBV5-1
clone_size: -
cdr3_aa: CASSPLDTASGNTIYF
cdr3_nt: TGCGCCAGCAGCCCCCTCGACACGGCCTCTGGAAACACCATATATTTT

d_call: -
j_call: TRBJ2-1
v_call: TRBV20-1
clone_size: -
cdr3_aa: CSARDQAVQFF
cdr3_nt: TGCAGTGCTAGAGATCAGGCCGTGCAGTTCTTC

d_call: -
j_call: TRBJ2-1
v_call: TRBV7-2
clone_size: -
cdr3_aa: CASSLNSLRTYNEQFF
cdr3_nt: TGTGCCAGCAGCTTAAATTCTCTGCGGACCTACAATGAGCAGTTCTTC

d_call: TRBD1
j_call: TRBJ1-1
v_call: TRBV5-6
clone_size: once
cdr3_aa: CASSPLWGQGGRAFF
cdr3_nt: TGTGCCAGCAGCCCGTTATGGGGACAGGGTGGGCGAGCTTTCTTT

d_call: -
j_call: TRBJ2-2
v_call: TRBV5-4
clone_size: -
cdr3_aa: CASSSRANTGELFF
cdr3_nt: TGTGCCAGCAGCTCTCGAGCGAACACCGGGGAGCTGTTTTTT

d_call: TRBD1
j_call: TRBJ2-1
v_call: TRBV5-1
clone_size: -
cdr3_aa: CASSFRGQSYNEQFF
cdr3_nt: TGCGCCAGCAGCTTCAGGGGGCAGTCCTACAATGAGCAGTTCTTC

d_call: -
j_call: TRBJ2-2
v_call: TRBV21-1
clone_size: -
cdr3_aa: CASSKGRRDRGPNTGELFF
cdr3_nt: TGTGCCAGCAGCAAAGGTCGGCGGGACAGGGGGCCAAACACCGGGGAGCTGTTTTTT

d_call: -
j_call: TRBJ2-7
v_call: TRBV28
clone_size: -
cdr3_aa: CASREGVEQYF
cdr3_nt: TGTGCCAGCAGAGAGGGGGTCGAGCAGTACTTC

d_call: TRBD1
j_call: TRBJ1-4
v_call: TRBV2
clone_size: -
cdr3_aa: CASSENRGGNEKLFF
cdr3_nt: TGTGCCAGCAGCGAAAACAGGGGTGGGAATGAAAAACTGTTTTTT

d_call: -
j_call: TRBJ2-2
v_call: TRBV5-1
clone_size: -
cdr3_aa: CASSLTGLTAGELFF
cdr3_nt: TGCGCCAGCAGCTTGACAGGGTTAACGGCCGGGGAGCTGTTTTTT